The 31 T cell receptor beta chains presented below share a single source sample, sequenced in a study of human T cells and chemical hapten exposure. TCRdb fed the RACE reads into MiXCR, producing one record per CDR3 protein. The table has tens of thousands of distinct CDR3 sequences, 3.5% to 4.5% seen once. This sample's time point: healthy volunteer bleed at 2 weeks. Total RNA was extracted from unfractionated whole blood. Sequenced material: whole blood. The receptor source for this set is a female donor in good health. Some clones in this sample may be carry-over from other donors' samples.

This clonotype is medium-sized by share. The genes are TRBV20-1 and TRBJ2-7; possibly TRBD2 for D (6 bases). The V and J ends lost 1 base and 0 bases respectively, with 16 bases between them. This CDR3 is 16 amino acids long. Per the germline V gene, CDR1 is DFQATT and CDR2 is SNEGSKA (reference sequence). The CDR3 nucleotides are TGCAGTGCTAGAGTGGCAGCGGGCGACTTCTCCTACGAGCAGTACTTC. Protein: CSARVAAGDFSYEQYF.

This clonotype was detected a few times. The rearrangement links TRBV5-5 to TRBJ2-6; D unresolved. This CDR3 region has 15 residues. CDR1 is SGHKS and CDR2 is YYEKEE in the germline V gene (reference sequence). Trimming stripped 1 base from V and 2 bases from J, with 7 bases between. CDR3 in DNA: TGTGCCAGCAGCTTGTTGTTTGCTGGGGCCAACGTCCTGACTTTC. Translation: CASSLLFAGANVLTF.

This clonotype has at least ten counts. The chain is built from TRBV7-2 and TRBJ1-2; a weak D match, TRBD1 (5 bases). The V and J ends lost 5 bases and 4 bases respectively, with 14 bases between them. The V gene's germline CDR1 is SGHTA and CDR2 FQGNSA. This CDR3 has 14 residues. The CDR3 protein is CASSPERGRYGYTF. CDR3 sequence (DNA): TGTGCCAGCAGCCCCGAGCGGGGACGCTATGGCTACACCTTC.

There are many counts of this clonotype. This sequence joins TRBV4-3 and TRBJ1-3; D call uncertain. The CDR3 is 13 residues long. Germline V gene data show CDR1 as LGHNA and CDR2 as YSLEER. With 2 bases removed from V and 4 bases from J, the gap between germline ends came to 6 bases. CDR3 coding DNA: TGCGCCAGCAGCCAACACCACGGAAACACCATATATTTT. This translates into CASSQHHGNTIYF.

The chain carries TRBV5-1 and TRBJ1-1, with TRBD1 matching 10 bases. Germline CDR1 is SGHRS and CDR2 is YFSETQ. CDR3 size: 16 residues. Unmatched junction bases numbered 7, after V lost 4 bases and J lost 1 base. The CDR3: CASSPRQGARNTEAFF. The CDR3, as DNA: TGCGCCAGCAGCCCTCGACAGGGGGCTAGGAACACTGAAGCTTTCTTT.

This clonotype was recorded many times. CDR3 region: CASSQDRLNSPLHF. CDR3 bases: TGCGCCAGCAGCCAGGACAGGCTGAATTCACCCCTCCACTTT. The gene calls are TRBV5-1 and TRBJ1-6, with 7 bases aligning to TRBD1. The CDR3 spans 14 residues. V lost 4 bases and J lost 7; bases outside the gene matches: 5. Germline V gives CDR1 SGHRS, CDR2 YFSETQ.

The chain links TRBV28 to TRBJ2-5; 7 nucleotides align to TRBD1. In germline, CDR1 is MDHEN, CDR2 SYDVKM. The CDR3 is 14 residues long. V lost 5 bases, J lost 4 bases, and 7 bases stayed unmatched. The CDR3, as DNA: TGTGCCAGCAGTCCCGACAGGGCTGGAGAGACCCAGTACTTC. This codes for CASSPDRAGETQYF.

Many counts were recorded for this clonotype. V usage is TRBV10-3 and J usage is TRBJ1-1; D gene unclear. This CDR3 spans 13 amino acids. Germline V gene data show CDR1 as ENHRY and CDR2 as SYGVKD. The V end was cut by 6 bases, the J end by 5 bases, with 13 bases between. CDR3 DNA: TGTGCCATCAGGCAATTTGAGGAGACTGAAGCTTTCTTT. Its translation is CAIRQFEETEAFF.

This clonotype was counted at least ten times. J is TRBJ2-3 and V is TRBV6-5, with 9 bases matching TRBD2. Looked up from germline, CDR1 is MNHEY and CDR2 is SVGAGI. Trimming took 2 bases from V and 2 from J; bases not matched to a gene: 5. The CDR3 loop spans 16 amino acids. CDR3 sequence (DNA): TGTGCCAGCAGTTACGCAGCGGGGGGTCTCACAGATACGCAGTATTTT. The encoded protein is CASSYAAGGLTDTQYF.

This clonotype was picked up a small number of times. The chain links TRBV12-3 or TRBV12-4 to TRBJ1-5, with 7 bases aligning to TRBD1. V dropped 3 bases and J dropped 2; count of bases not matched to a gene: 7. This CDR3 region has 16 residues. The CDR3 nucleotides are TGTGCCAGCAGTTTTGTGGGTGGACAGGGCAATCAGCCCCAGCATTTT. Its protein product is CASSFVGGQGNQPQHF.

This clonotype was recorded many times. Written as DNA, the CDR3 is TGTGCCAGCAGCCAATGGGACAGACGCACAGATACGCAGTATTTT. This encodes CASSQWDRRTDTQYF. The V and J genes are TRBV3-1 and TRBJ2-3, with TRBD1 identical over 7 bases. Germline V CDR1 and CDR2: LGHDT, YNNKEL (reference sequence). The CDR3 consists of 15 residues. V trimming: 2 bases; J trimming: 1 base; junction bases outside the gene matches: 3.

This clonotype was seen repeatedly, ten times or more. The V call is TRBV4-1, the J call TRBJ2-1; 11 nucleotides agree with TRBD1. The V gene's germline CDR1 is MGHRA and CDR2 YSYEKL. The CDR3 runs 16 residues. The V gene end was trimmed by 1 base and the J gene end by 14 bases; junction bases not matched to a gene: 13. CDR3 DNA sequence: TGCGCCAGCAGCCAAGTAGAGGACAGGGGGCACGGTTTGGAGTTCTTC. Its translation is CASSQVEDRGHGLEFF.

This clonotype was counted only a few times. This could be a read error, since a much larger clone is one nucleotide away. The chain uses TRBV20-1 and TRBJ1-2; maybe TRBD1 (5 bases). The CDR3 totals 13 residues. CDR1 is DFQATT and CDR2 is SNEGSKA in the germline V gene (reference sequence). CDR3 amino acids: CSATSLGVDGDTF. The CDR3 DNA sequence: TGCAGTGCAACCTCCCTGGGGGTTGATGGCGACACCTTC.

This clonotype was seen at least ten times. The chain carries TRBV5-1 and TRBJ2-3, with D unclear. Germline values: CDR1 SGHRS, CDR2 YFSETQ. CDR3 length equals 15 residues. V lost 0 bases and J 2 bases, leaving 10 bases between the germline ends. The CDR3 protein is CASSLVELPTDTQYF. The CDR3 region has the DNA TGCGCCAGCAGCTTGGTAGAACTACCCACAGATACGCAGTATTTT.

This clonotype appeared many times. This sequence joins TRBV6-2 or TRBV6-3 and TRBJ2-1; 7 positions match TRBD1. Germline V gene lookup returns CDR1 MNHEY and CDR2 SVGEGT. Trimming took 5 bases from V and 4 from J; bases not matched to a gene: 14. The CDR3 has 17 amino acids. The CDR3 region has the DNA TGTGCCAGCAGTCGACGACAGGGCCCCTCACAATACAATGAGCAGTTCTTC. This gives the protein CASSRRQGPSQYNEQFF.

This clonotype came up many times. This chain joins TRBV5-6 and TRBJ2-4; 7 bases agree with TRBD1. V lost 4 bases and J lost 2; bases outside the gene matches: 12. CDR1 and CDR2 (germline): SGHDT, YYEEEE. The CDR3 contains 17 residues. The CDR3 loop reads CASSPTGQAFSKNIQYF. CDR3 DNA: TGTGCCAGCAGCCCCACCGGACAGGCGTTCTCCAAAAACATTCAGTACTTC.

At least ten counts were recorded for this clonotype. The gene calls are TRBV5-6 and TRBJ1-2; D unresolved. V lost 0 bases to trimming and J lost 6 bases, with 12 bases between them. Germline V gene lookup returns CDR1 SGHDT and CDR2 YYEEEE. The CDR3 has 14 residues. The CDR3 loop is CASSLADGRNGYTF. The CDR3 coding sequence is TGTGCCAGCAGCTTGGCCGATGGCCGTAATGGCTACACCTTC.

This clonotype has at least ten counts. This chain joins TRBV12-3 or TRBV12-4 and TRBJ1-1; D remains ambiguous. The CDR3 totals 13 residues. With 5 bases removed from V and 1 base from J, the gap between germline ends came to 8 bases. CDR3 residues: CASSPLWNTEAFF. Here the CDR3 DNA reads TGTGCCAGCAGTCCTTTGTGGAACACTGAAGCTTTCTTT.

This clonotype appeared many times. The chain carries TRBV27 and TRBJ2-3; TRBD2 matches at 7 bases. Germline-derived CDR1 and CDR2 are MNHEY and SMNVEV (reference sequence). The CDR3 has 14 residues. V trimming: 4 bases; J trimming: 4 bases; junction bases outside the gene matches: 5. The CDR3: CASSWGGMADTQYF. The CDR3 bases are TGTGCCAGCAGTTGGGGGGGGATGGCAGATACGCAGTATTTT.

This clonotype was seen repeatedly, ten times or more. This rearrangement joins TRBV4-2 to TRBJ2-5; 10 bases agree with TRBD2. Germline V gene lookup returns CDR1 LGHNA and CDR2 YNFKEQ. The CDR3 covers 16 residues. The V gene end was trimmed by 2 bases and the J gene end by 4 bases; junction bases not matched to a gene: 7. The CDR3: CASSQISGGLGETQYF. CDR3 bases: TGTGCCAGCAGCCAAATTAGCGGGGGGCTCGGAGAGACCCAGTACTTC.

This clonotype was seen at least ten times. The chain couples TRBV5-1 to TRBJ2-5; 8 bases agree with TRBD2. The CDR3 totals 15 residues. V trimming: 2 bases; J trimming: 5 bases; junction bases outside the gene matches: 8. Germline V gene lookup returns CDR1 SGHRS and CDR2 YFSETQ. The CDR3 bases are TGCGCCAGCAGCTTTGCCCGGGGGGGCCGGGAGACCCAGTACTTC. Translation: CASSFARGGRETQYF.

Within the sample, this clonotype is medium-sized. The chain recombines TRBV6-5 with TRBJ1-5; TRBD1 agrees at 7 bases. The V gene end was trimmed by 5 bases and the J gene end by 6 bases; junction bases not matched to a gene: 7. CDR1 is MNHEY and CDR2 is SVGAGI in the germline V gene. The CDR3 contains 14 residues. The CDR3 loop is CASSPQGVSQPQHF. The CDR3 DNA reads TGTGCCAGCAGTCCCCAGGGGGTGAGTCAGCCCCAGCATTTT.

This clonotype was counted ten times or more. The chain links TRBV4-3 to TRBJ2-7; 7 bases line up with TRBD2. Germline trimming cut 3 bases from V and 2 bases from J; bases unmatched to any gene: 7. Germline V gives CDR1 LGHNA, CDR2 YSLEER. The CDR3 sequence is 15 residues long. CDR3 amino acids: CASSQTGGSPYEQYF. CDR3 DNA sequence: TGCGCCAGCAGCCAGACGGGGGGATCCCCCTACGAGCAGTACTTC.

This clonotype was detected many times. This sequence joins TRBV4-1 and TRBJ1-2, with 7 bases that match TRBD1. This CDR3 is 17 amino acids long. Germline V lookup: CDR1 MGHRA, CDR2 YSYEKL. V gave up 4 bases and J gave up 0 bases; unmatched junction bases: 11. The CDR3 bases are TGCGCCAGCAGCCCCATGGTGGACAGGAGAACTAACTATGGCTACACCTTC. Protein product: CASSPMVDRRTNYGYTF.

This clonotype was found a few times. This rearrangement joins TRBV7-2 to TRBJ1-4; no firm D call. The CDR3 contains 15 residues. Per germline, CDR1 SGHTA and CDR2 FQGNSA. V gave up 4 bases and J gave up 7 bases, with 16 bases separating them. CDR3 amino acids: CASSSRLTPGEKLFF. The CDR3 region has the DNA TGTGCCAGCAGCTCTCGACTCACCCCAGGTGAAAAACTGTTTTTT. The variable domain in full, with the rest retrieved from reference TRBV7-2 and TRBJ1-4, is GAGVSQSPSNKVTEKGKDVELRCDPISGHTALYWYRQSLGQGLEFLIYFQGNSAPDKSGLPSDRFSAERTGGSVSTLTIQRTQQEDSAVYLCASSSRLTPGEKLFFGSGTQLSVL.

This clonotype appeared many times. This chain connects TRBV7-2 to TRBJ2-3; 7 bases fit TRBD2. Germline loops: CDR1 SGHTA, CDR2 FQGNSA. The CDR3 covers 14 residues. The J segment lost 2 bases and the V segment lost 5 bases, leaving 4 bases of the junction unmatched. The DNA for the CDR3 is TGTGCCAGCAGCACGGGGGGACCCACAGATACGCAGTATTTT. Its protein product is CASSTGGPTDTQYF.

This clonotype came up a few times. The chain has TRBV3-1 and TRBJ1-2; 11 nucleotides line up with TRBD1. Germline V lookup: CDR1 LGHDT, CDR2 YNNKEL (reference sequence). This CDR3 contains 15 residues. V lost 1 base to trimming and J lost 2 bases; unmatched junction nucleotides: 0. CDR3 in DNA: TGTGCCAGCAGCCAAGGGACAGGGGGCAACTATGGCTACACCTTC. Amino acids: CASSQGTGGNYGYTF.

This clonotype was counted at least ten times. This chain joins TRBV2 and TRBJ2-1; D is uncertain. Germline V gene lookup returns CDR1 SNHLY and CDR2 FYNNEI. The CDR3 extends over 15 amino acids. V dropped 0 bases and J dropped 7 bases, with 13 bases sitting between them. This CDR3 reads CASSEAYAAGNEQFF. The CDR3 nucleotides are TGTGCCAGCAGTGAAGCCTACGCCGCCGGGAATGAGCAGTTCTTC.

The sample holds many counts of this clonotype. J is TRBJ1-2 and V is TRBV6-1; TRBD1 might be the D (5 bases). Trimming removed 2 bases at V and 4 bases at J, with 11 bases between. Germline V CDR1 and CDR2: MNHNS, SASEGT. The CDR3 sequence is 14 residues long. The CDR3 loop reads CASSEWDVGYGYTF. CDR3 nucleotides: TGTGCCAGCAGTGAATGGGACGTGGGCTATGGCTACACCTTC.

In this sample, this clonotype turned up many times. The chain is built from TRBV28 and TRBJ1-6; no clear D. Between the trimmed V and J ends, which lost 3 bases and 0 bases, there was a span of 9 bases. This CDR3 region has 16 residues. The V gene's germline CDR1 is MDHEN and CDR2 SYDVKM. CDR3 DNA sequence: TGTGCCAGCAGTTTGGTTCTGAGCTCCTATAATTCACCCCTCCACTTT. This encodes CASSLVLSSYNSPLHF.

This clonotype was recorded many times. The J gene is TRBJ2-3, the V gene TRBV6-2 or TRBV6-3; D is tentatively TRBD1 or TRBD2 (5 bases each). CDR1 MNHEY and CDR2 SVGEGT come from the germline V gene. V was pared by 7 bases and J by 1 base, with 15 bases between. The CDR3 extends over 15 amino acids. The CDR3 loop is CASKRLGVGTDTQYF. DNA for the CDR3: TGTGCCAGCAAGAGGCTGGGGGTCGGCACAGATACGCAGTATTTT.